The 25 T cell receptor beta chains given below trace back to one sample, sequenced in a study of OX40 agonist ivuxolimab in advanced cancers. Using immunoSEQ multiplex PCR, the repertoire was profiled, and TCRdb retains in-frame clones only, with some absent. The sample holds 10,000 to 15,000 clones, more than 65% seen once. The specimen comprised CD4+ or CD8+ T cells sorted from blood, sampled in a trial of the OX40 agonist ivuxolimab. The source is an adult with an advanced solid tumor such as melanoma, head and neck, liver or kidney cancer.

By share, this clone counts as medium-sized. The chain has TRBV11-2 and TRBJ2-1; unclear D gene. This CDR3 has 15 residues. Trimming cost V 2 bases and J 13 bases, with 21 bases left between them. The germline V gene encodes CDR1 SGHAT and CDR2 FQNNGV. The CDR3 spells CASSLRSQFPRRQFF. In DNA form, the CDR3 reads TGTGCCAGCAGCTTAAGGTCACAATTCCCCAGGCGACAGTTCTTC.

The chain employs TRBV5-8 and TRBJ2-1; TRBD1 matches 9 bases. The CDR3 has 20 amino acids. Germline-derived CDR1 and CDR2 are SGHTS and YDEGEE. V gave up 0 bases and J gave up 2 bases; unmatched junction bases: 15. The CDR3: CASSLGDDLWGQGPYNEQFF. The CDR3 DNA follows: TGTGCCAGCAGCTTGGGTGACGATCTTTGGGGACAGGGACCCTACAATGAGCAGTTCTTC.

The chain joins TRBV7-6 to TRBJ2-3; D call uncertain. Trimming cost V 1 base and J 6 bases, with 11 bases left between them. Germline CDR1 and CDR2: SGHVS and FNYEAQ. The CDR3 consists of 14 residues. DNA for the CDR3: TGTGCCAGCAGCTTAGGCGCCCTGGGGGATACGCAGTATTTT. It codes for CASSLGALGDTQYF. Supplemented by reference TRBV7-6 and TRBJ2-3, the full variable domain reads GAGVSQSPRYKVTKRGQDVALRCDPISGHVSLYWYRQALGQGPEFLTYFNYEAQQDKSGLPNDRFSAERPEGSISTLTIQRTEQRDSAMYRCASSLGALGDTQYFGPGTRLTVL.

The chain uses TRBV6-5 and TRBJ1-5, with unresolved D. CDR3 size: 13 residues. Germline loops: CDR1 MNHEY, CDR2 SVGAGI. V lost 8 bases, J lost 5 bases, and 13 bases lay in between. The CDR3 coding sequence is TGTGCCAGCCGGACCGCTTGGGATCAGCCCCAGCATTTT. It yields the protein CASRTAWDQPQHF.

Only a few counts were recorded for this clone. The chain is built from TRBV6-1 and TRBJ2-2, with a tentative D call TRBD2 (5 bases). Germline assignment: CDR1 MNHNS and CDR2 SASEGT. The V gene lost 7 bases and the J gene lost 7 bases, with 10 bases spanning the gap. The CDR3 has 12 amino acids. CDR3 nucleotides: TGTGCCAGCAAACACGGGGACGGGGAGCTGTTTTTT. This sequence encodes CASKHGDGELFF.

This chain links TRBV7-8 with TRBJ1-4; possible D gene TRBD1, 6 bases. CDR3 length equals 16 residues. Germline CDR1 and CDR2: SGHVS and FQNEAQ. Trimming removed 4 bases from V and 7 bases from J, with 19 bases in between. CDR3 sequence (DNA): TGTGCCAGCAGCTCCACGACAGGAGTTGAGGGTGAAAAACTGTTTTTT. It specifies CASSSTTGVEGEKLFF.

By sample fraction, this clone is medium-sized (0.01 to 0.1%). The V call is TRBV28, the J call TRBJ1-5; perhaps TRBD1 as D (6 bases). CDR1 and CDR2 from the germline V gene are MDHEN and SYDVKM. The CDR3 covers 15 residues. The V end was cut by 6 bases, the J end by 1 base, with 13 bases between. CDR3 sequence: CASSITQGSNQPQHF. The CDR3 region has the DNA TGTGCCAGCAGCATTACACAGGGAAGCAATCAGCCCCAGCATTTT.

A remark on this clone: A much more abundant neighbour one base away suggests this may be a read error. This CDR3 reads CASSLNGYGYTF. The CDR3 DNA follows: TGTGCCAGCAGCTTAAACGGCTATGGCTACACCTTC. The gene calls are TRBV11-3 and TRBJ1-2; D gene uncertain. The V gene lost 2 bases and the J gene lost 4 bases, with 5 bases spanning the gap. CDR3 length: 12 residues. Germline V CDR1 and CDR2: SGHNT, YENEEA.

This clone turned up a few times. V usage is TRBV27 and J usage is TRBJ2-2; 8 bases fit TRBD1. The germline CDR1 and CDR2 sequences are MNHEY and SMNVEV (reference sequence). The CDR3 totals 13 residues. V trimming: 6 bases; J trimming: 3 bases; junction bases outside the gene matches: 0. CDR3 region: CASRTGDTGELFF. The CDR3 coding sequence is TGTGCCAGCAGGACAGGGGACACCGGGGAGCTGTTTTTT.

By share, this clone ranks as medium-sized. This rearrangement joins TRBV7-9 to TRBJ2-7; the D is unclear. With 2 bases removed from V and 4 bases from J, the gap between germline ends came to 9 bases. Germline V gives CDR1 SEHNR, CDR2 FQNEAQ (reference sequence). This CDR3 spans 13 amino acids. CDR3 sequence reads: CASSLYGEYEQYF. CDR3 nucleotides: TGTGCCAGCAGCTTATATGGGGAATACGAGCAGTACTTC.

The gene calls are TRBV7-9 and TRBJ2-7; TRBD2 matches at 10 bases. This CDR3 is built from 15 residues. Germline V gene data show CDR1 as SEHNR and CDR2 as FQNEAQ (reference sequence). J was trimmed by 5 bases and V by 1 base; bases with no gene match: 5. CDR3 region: CASSLEGTSADEQYF. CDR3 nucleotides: TGTGCCAGCAGCTTAGAAGGGACTAGCGCGGACGAGCAGTACTTC.

Here the CDR3 reads CASRVAQQAGELFF. The CDR3 bases are TGTGCCAGCAGGGTGGCACAACAGGCCGGGGAGCTGTTTTTT. This chain joins TRBV13 and TRBJ2-2, with D possibly being TRBD1 (5 bases). With 6 bases removed from V and 6 bases from J, the gap between germline ends came to 14 bases. Germline CDR1 is PRHDT and CDR2 is FYEKMQ (reference sequence). This CDR3 has 14 residues.

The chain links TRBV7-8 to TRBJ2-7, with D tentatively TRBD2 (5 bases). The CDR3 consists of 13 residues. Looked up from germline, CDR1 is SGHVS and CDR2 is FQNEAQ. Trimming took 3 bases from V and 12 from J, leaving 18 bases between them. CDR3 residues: CASSFVPEGLWYF. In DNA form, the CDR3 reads TGTGCCAGCAGCTTCGTGCCCGAGGGTTTGTGGTACTTC.

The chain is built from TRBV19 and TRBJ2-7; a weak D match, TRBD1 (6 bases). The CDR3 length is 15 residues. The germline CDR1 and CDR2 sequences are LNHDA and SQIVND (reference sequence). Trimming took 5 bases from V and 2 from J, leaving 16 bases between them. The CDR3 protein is CASSLSGALTYEQYF. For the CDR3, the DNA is TGTGCCAGTAGTCTATCAGGGGCACTTACCTACGAGCAGTACTTC.

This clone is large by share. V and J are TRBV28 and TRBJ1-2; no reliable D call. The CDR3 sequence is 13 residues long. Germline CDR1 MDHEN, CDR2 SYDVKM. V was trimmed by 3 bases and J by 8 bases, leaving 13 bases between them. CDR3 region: CASSLIGSRGYTF. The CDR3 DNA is TGTGCCAGCAGTTTGATAGGGTCTCGGGGCTACACCTTC.

The CDR3 nucleotides are TGTGCCAGCAGTTACTCCCAAGGCGGGGAGCTGTTTTTT. It is translated as CASSYSQGGELFF. V gene TRBV6-5 combines with J gene TRBJ2-2; no clear D. The CDR3 sequence is 13 residues long. Between the trimmed V and J ends, which lost 0 bases and 7 bases, there was a span of 6 bases. Germline CDR1 reads MNHEY; CDR2 reads SVGAGI.

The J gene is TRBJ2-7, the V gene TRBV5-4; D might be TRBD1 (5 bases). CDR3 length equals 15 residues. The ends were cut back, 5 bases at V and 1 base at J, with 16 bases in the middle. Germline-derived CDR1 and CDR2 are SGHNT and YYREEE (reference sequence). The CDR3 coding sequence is TGTGCCAGCAGTTCGCTAGTTGACAGTTCCTACGAGCAGTACTTC. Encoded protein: CASSSLVDSSYEQYF.

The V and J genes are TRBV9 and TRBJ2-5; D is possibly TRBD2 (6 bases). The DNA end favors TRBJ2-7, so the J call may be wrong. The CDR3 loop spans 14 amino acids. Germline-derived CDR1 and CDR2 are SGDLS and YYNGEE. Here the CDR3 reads CASSPPGTPYEQYF. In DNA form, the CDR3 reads TGTGCCAGCAGCCCCCCAGGGACTCCCTACGAGCAGTACTTC.

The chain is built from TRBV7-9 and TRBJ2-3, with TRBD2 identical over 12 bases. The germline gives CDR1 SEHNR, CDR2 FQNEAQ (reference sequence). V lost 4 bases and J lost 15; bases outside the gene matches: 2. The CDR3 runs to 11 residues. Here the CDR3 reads CASSSTSGSYF. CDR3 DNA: TGTGCCAGCAGCTCGACTAGCGGGAGCTATTTT. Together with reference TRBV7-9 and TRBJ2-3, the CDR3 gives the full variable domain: DTGVSQNPRHKITKRGQNVTFRCDPISEHNRLYWYRQTLGQGPEFLTYFQNEAQLEKSRLLSDRFSAERPKGSFSTLEIQRTEQGDSAMYLCASSSTSGSYFGPGTRLTVL.

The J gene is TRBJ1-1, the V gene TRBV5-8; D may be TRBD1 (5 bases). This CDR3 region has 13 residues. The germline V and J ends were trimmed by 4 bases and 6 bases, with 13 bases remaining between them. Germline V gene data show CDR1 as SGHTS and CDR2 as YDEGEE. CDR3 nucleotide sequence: TGTGCCAGCAGCCCCGGGACTTCTTCTGAAGCTTTCTTT. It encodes CASSPGTSSEAFF.

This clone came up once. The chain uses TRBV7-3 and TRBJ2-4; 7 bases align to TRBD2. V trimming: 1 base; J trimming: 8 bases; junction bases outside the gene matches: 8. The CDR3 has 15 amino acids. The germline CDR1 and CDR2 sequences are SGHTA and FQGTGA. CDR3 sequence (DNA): TGTGCCAGCAGCTTAAGAGGGAGGGGCACGGACATTCAGTACTTC. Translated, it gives CASSLRGRGTDIQYF.

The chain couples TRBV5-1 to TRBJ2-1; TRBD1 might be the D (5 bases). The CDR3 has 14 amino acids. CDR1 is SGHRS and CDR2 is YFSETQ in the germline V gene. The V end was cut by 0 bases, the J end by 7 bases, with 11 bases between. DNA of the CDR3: TGCGCCAGCAGCTTGGGCCAGGGTAGGAATGAGCAGTTCTTC. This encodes CASSLGQGRNEQFF.

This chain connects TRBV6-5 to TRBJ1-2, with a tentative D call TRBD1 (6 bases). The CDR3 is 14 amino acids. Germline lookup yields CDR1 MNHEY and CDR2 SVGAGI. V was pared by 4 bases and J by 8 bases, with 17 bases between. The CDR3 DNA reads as TGTGCCAGCAGTTCCTACGGGGGGGCATTCGGCTACACCTTC. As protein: CASSSYGGAFGYTF.

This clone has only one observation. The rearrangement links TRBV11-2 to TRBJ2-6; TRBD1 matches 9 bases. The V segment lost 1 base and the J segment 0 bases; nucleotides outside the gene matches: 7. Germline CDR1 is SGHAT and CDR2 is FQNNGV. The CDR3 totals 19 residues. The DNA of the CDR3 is TGTGCCAGCAGCTTAGGACCGGGACAGGGCGTCTCTGGGGCCAACGTCCTGACTTTC. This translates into CASSLGPGQGVSGANVLTF.

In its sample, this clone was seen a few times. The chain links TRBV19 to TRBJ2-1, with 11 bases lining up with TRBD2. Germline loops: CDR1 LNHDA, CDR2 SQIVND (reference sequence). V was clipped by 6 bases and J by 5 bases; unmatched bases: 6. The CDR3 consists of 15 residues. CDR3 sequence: CASSPTSGVNNEQFF. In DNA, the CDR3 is TGTGCCAGTAGCCCGACTAGCGGGGTTAACAATGAGCAGTTCTTC.